The 32 T cell receptor beta chains listed next were all sequenced from one sample in a study of blood T cell repertoires in COVID-19. The assay was immunoSEQ multiplex PCR, and TCRdb's table has in-frame clones only and misses some. The sample has around 300,000 clones; approximately 89% are singletons. The sequencing input was PBMCs or T cells enriched from blood (not recorded which). These receptors all come from a man aged 30 to 45 who had recovered from COVID-19.

The rearrangement uses TRBV6-6 and TRBJ1-1, with 10 bases fitting TRBD1. The germline CDR1 and CDR2 sequences are MNHNY and SVGAGI (reference sequence). The V gene end was trimmed by 2 bases and the J gene end by 0 bases; junction bases not matched to a gene: 3. The CDR3 has 16 amino acids. The CDR3 bases are TGTGCCAGCAGTTACGACAGGGGGCCCATGAACACTGAAGCTTTCTTT. This encodes CASSYDRGPMNTEAFF.

The V and J genes are TRBV2 and TRBJ2-2; D might be TRBD1 (6 bases). Germline CDR1 is SNHLY and CDR2 is FYNNEI. Trimming stripped 3 bases from V and 2 bases from J, with 16 bases between. The CDR3 is made up of 17 amino acids. In DNA, the CDR3 is TGTGCCAGCAGTGAGCGGCAGACAGGTTTAAACACCGGGGAGCTGTTTTTT. Translation gives CASSERQTGLNTGELFF.

The chain combines TRBV18 with TRBJ2-3; D gene unclear. V lost 0 bases and J lost 7, with 8 bases in between. The germline CDR1 and CDR2 sequences are KGHSH and LQKENI. The CDR3 is 13 amino acids. The CDR3 loop reads CASSPPSDNTQYF. The CDR3 DNA is TGTGCCAGCTCACCACCGTCAGATAATACGCAGTATTTT. The entire variable domain, with the rest obtained from reference TRBV18 and TRBJ2-3, is as follows: NAGVMQNPRHLVRRRGQEARLRCSPMKGHSHVYWYRQLPEEGLKFMVYLQKENIIDESGMPKERFSAEFPKEGPSILRIQQVVRGDSAAYFCASSPPSDNTQYFGPGTRLTVL.

The V call is TRBV6-5, the J call TRBJ2-7; TRBD1 agrees at 8 bases. Germline V CDR1 and CDR2: MNHEY, SVGAGI. The V gene end was trimmed by 0 bases and the J gene end by 6 bases; junction bases not matched to a gene: 10. The CDR3 consists of 16 residues. CDR3 amino acids: CASSYSRTGPGAEQYF. The CDR3 region has the DNA TGTGCCAGCAGTTACTCCCGGACAGGGCCTGGGGCCGAGCAGTACTTC.

This chain uses TRBV6-5 with TRBJ1-6, with 8 positions matching TRBD1. V shed 8 bases and J 7 bases; nucleotides not matched to a gene: 1. The CDR3 contains 12 residues. Germline lookup yields CDR1 MNHEY and CDR2 SVGAGI. The CDR3 DNA is TGTGCCAGCTGGGACAGGAATTCACCCCTCCACTTT. Translating gives CASWDRNSPLHF.

On this clone itself: The same CDR3 also results from other DNA sequences found in this sample. The chain carries TRBV2 and TRBJ1-4; 7 bases match TRBD1. V was pared by 4 bases and J by 7 bases, with 6 bases of the junction left unmatched. This CDR3 has 14 amino acids. The germline CDR1 and CDR2 sequences are SNHLY and FYNNEI. For the CDR3, the DNA is TGTGCCAGCAGTGCTCAGGGGGTTGGTGAAAAACTGTTTTTT. Encoded protein: CASSAQGVGEKLFF.

This clone was seen a few times. This chain's CDR3 is CASSESAFGELFF. CDR3 sequence (DNA): TGCGCCAGCAGTGAGTCGGCATTTGGGGAGCTGTTTTTT. The chain links TRBV10-1 to TRBJ2-2; no firm D call. V was pared by 0 bases and J by 8 bases, with 7 bases between. CDR3 size: 13 residues. Germline V gene sequence: CDR1 WNHNN, CDR2 SYGVQD (reference sequence).

The V gene is TRBV9, the J gene TRBJ2-5, with TRBD2 matching 14 bases. V dropped 2 bases and J dropped 2; count of bases not matched to a gene: 5. Per germline, CDR1 SGDLS and CDR2 YYNGEE. The CDR3 spans 17 residues. Written as DNA, the CDR3 is TGTGCCAGCAGCGTCGGACTAGCGGGGGGACCACAAGAGACCCAGTACTTC. Its protein is CASSVGLAGGPQETQYF.

This clone was found once. This chain links TRBV27 with TRBJ1-1, with D hard to call. The CDR3 is made up of 14 amino acids. Trimming removed 8 bases at V and 2 bases at J, with 15 bases between. Germline values: CDR1 MNHEY, CDR2 SMNVEV (reference sequence). CDR3 nucleotides: TGTGCCAGCCGTTCTCTACCCTTCAACACTGAAGCTTTCTTT. Translated: CASRSLPFNTEAFF.

Here the CDR3 DNA reads TGTGCCAGCAGCCAAGATCTCGGCCGGACTAGCTATCCCCCTTACGAGCAGTACTTC. Its protein is CASSQDLGRTSYPPYEQYF. The V call is TRBV4-2, the J call TRBJ2-7, with TRBD2 identical over 8 bases. CDR1 and CDR2 from the germline V gene are LGHNA and YNFKEQ. The length of the CDR3 is 19 residues. V trimming: 0 bases; J trimming: 4 bases; junction bases outside the gene matches: 17.

The chain combines TRBV6-5 with TRBJ1-4, with D perhaps matching TRBD1 (5 bases). The germline V and J ends were trimmed by 6 bases and 8 bases, with 13 bases remaining between them. Germline assignment: CDR1 MNHEY and CDR2 SVGAGI. The CDR3 is made up of 13 amino acids. The CDR3 nucleotides read TGTGCCAGCAGAGACAGAGTTCGCGAAAAACTGTTTTTT. Translation gives CASRDRVREKLFF.

V usage is TRBV5-1 and J usage is TRBJ2-2; perhaps TRBD2 as D (5 bases). The length of the CDR3 is 13 residues. Germline V gene data show CDR1 as SGHRS and CDR2 as YFSETQ. Trimming shortened V by 5 bases and J by 2 bases, and 7 bases separated the two germline ends. This CDR3 reads CASRRVNTGELFF. The CDR3 DNA sequence: TGCGCCAGCAGGCGGGTTAACACCGGGGAGCTGTTTTTT.

V is TRBV19 and J is TRBJ1-2; 7 bases line up with TRBD1. The CDR3 length is 11 residues. CDR1 LNHDA and CDR2 SQIVND come from the germline V gene (reference sequence). V dropped 10 bases and J dropped 8; count of bases not matched to a gene: 7. This CDR3 reads CATYRGRGYTF. The CDR3 nucleotides are TGTGCCACCTACAGGGGTAGAGGCTACACCTTC.

This rearrangement joins TRBV2 to TRBJ2-5, with D hard to call. Trimming took 3 bases from V and 5 from J, leaving 7 bases between them. The CDR3 is 12 residues long. Germline loops: CDR1 SNHLY, CDR2 FYNNEI. For the CDR3, the DNA is TGTGCCAGCAGTGATTGGCAGGAGACCCAGTACTTC. This codes for CASSDWQETQYF. The full variable domain, its missing parts supplied by reference TRBV2 and TRBJ2-5, is EPEVTQTPSHQVTQMGQEVILRCVPISNHLYFYWYRQILGQKVEFLVSFYNNEISEKSEIFDDQFSVERPDGSNFTLKIRSTKLEDSAMYFCASSDWQETQYFGPGTRLLVL.

The sample holds many counts of this clone. The gene calls are TRBV2 and TRBJ1-2; 7 bases are shared with TRBD1. Trimming removed 3 bases from V and 5 bases from J; junction bases left unmatched: 3. Germline CDR1 SNHLY, CDR2 FYNNEI. The CDR3 consists of 13 residues. CDR3 nucleotides: TGTGCCAGCAGTGAGACAGGGCTATATGGCTACACCTTC. It yields the protein CASSETGLYGYTF. Together with reference TRBV2 and TRBJ1-2, the CDR3 gives the full variable domain: EPEVTQTPSHQVTQMGQEVILRCVPISNHLYFYWYRQILGQKVEFLVSFYNNEISEKSEIFDDQFSVERPDGSNFTLKIRSTKLEDSAMYFCASSETGLYGYTFGSGTRLTVV.

J is TRBJ2-3 and V is TRBV11-3; D unclear. The CDR3 is 12 residues long. CDR1 is SGHNT and CDR2 is YENEEA in the germline V gene. V lost 1 base to trimming and J lost 4 bases, with 3 bases between them. The CDR3 DNA follows: TGTGCCAGCAGCTTAGCATCAGATACGCAGTATTTT. It translates to CASSLASDTQYF.

The chain joins TRBV28 to TRBJ2-1; TRBD2 aligns across 7 bases. This CDR3 contains 17 residues. V shed 2 bases and J 8 bases; nucleotides not matched to a gene: 15. Per the germline V gene, CDR1 is MDHEN and CDR2 is SYDVKM. The CDR3 protein is CASSLNPGLAALDEQFF. The CDR3 coding sequence is TGTGCCAGCAGTTTAAATCCAGGGCTAGCGGCTCTCGATGAGCAGTTCTTC.

V gene TRBV9 combines with J gene TRBJ1-1; D ambiguous. The CDR3 length is 13 residues. Trimming removed 0 bases from V and 5 bases from J, with 8 bases in between. The germline V gene encodes CDR1 SGDLS and CDR2 YYNGEE. The CDR3 DNA reads as TGTGCCAGCAGCGTAGATGGCCTTACTGAAGCTTTCTTT. It codes for CASSVDGLTEAFF.

The chain links TRBV3-1 (or the pseudogene TRBV3-2) to TRBJ2-7, with 9 bases matching TRBD2. V trimming: 4 bases; J trimming: 0 bases; junction bases outside the gene matches: 4. Germline V CDR1 and CDR2: LGHDT, YNNKEL (reference sequence). CDR3 length equals 15 residues. The CDR3 region has the DNA TGTGCCAGCAGCCCCACTAGCGGGTCCTCCTACGAGCAGTACTTC. It encodes CASSPTSGSSYEQYF.

This clone was observed a handful of times. The J gene is TRBJ1-2, the V gene TRBV19, with 8 bases matching TRBD1. Germline-derived CDR1 and CDR2 are LNHDA and SQIVND (reference sequence). V shed 9 bases and J 5 bases; nucleotides not matched to a gene: 8. This CDR3 is built from 13 residues. This CDR3 reads CASRTGTMYGYTF. For the CDR3, the DNA is TGTGCCAGCCGGACAGGGACTATGTATGGCTACACCTTC.

This clone has just a few counts. The junction shows a germline mismatch at one end, possibly a read error. The chain joins TRBV5-1 to TRBJ1-6, with 10 positions matching TRBD1. Germline CDR1 SGHRS, CDR2 YFSETQ. The CDR3 contains 15 residues. The CDR3 DNA reads TGCGCCAGCAGCCCGGCCGGGACAGGGGATTCCAAAAAGTTATTT. Residues: CASSPAGTGDSKKLF. Using reference TRBV5-1 and TRBJ1-6 for the parts outside the CDR3, the full variable domain is KAGVTQTPRYLIKTRGQQVTLSCSPISGHRSVSWYQQTPGQGLQFLFEYFSETQRNKGNFPGRFSGRQFSNSRSEMNVSTLELGDSALYLCASSPAGTGDSKKLFGNGTRLTVT.

This sequence joins TRBV28 and TRBJ1-6; tentative D call: TRBD1 (6 bases). CDR1 and CDR2 from the germline V gene are MDHEN and SYDVKM. V dropped 6 bases and J dropped 5 bases, with 26 bases sitting between them. CDR3 length: 19 residues. The CDR3 is CASSESGRGGRLNNSPLHF. The CDR3 DNA sequence: TGTGCCAGCAGCGAATCCGGTAGGGGGGGCCGACTTAATAATTCACCCCTCCACTTT.

This CDR3 is CASSESRTSYGYTF. CDR3 bases: TGTGCCAGCAGTGAAAGTAGGACAAGCTATGGCTACACCTTC. The rearrangement joins TRBV6-1 to TRBJ1-2, with D possibly matching TRBD1 (5 bases). The germline CDR1 and CDR2 sequences are MNHNS and SASEGT. There are 14 residues in the CDR3. V was trimmed by 2 bases and J by 4 bases, leaving 11 bases between them.

This rearrangement joins TRBV5-6 to TRBJ1-2, with a weak D call TRBD1 (6 bases). Germline V gene sequence: CDR1 SGHDT, CDR2 YYEEEE. CDR3 size: 14 residues. Trimming cost V 4 bases and J 4 bases, with 14 bases left between them. CDR3 DNA: TGTGCCAGCAGCGATGCGGGGGGCGGCTATGGCTACACCTTC. As protein: CASSDAGGGYGYTF.

The rearrangement joins TRBV2 to TRBJ2-7; 9 positions match TRBD2. The V and J ends lost 7 bases and 2 bases, in that order; junction bases with no gene match: 6. Germline CDR1 and CDR2: SNHLY and FYNNEI. The CDR3 runs 14 residues. The CDR3 coding sequence is TGTGCCAGCACCTCACGCGGGGGGGCCTACGAGCAGTACTTC. Protein product: CASTSRGGAYEQYF.

The chain has TRBV11-2 and TRBJ1-6; D is ambiguous. The CDR3 length is 15 residues. The ends were cut back, 0 bases at V and 13 bases at J, with 16 bases in the middle. Germline CDR1 is SGHAT and CDR2 is FQNNGV. CDR3 nucleotide sequence: TGTGCCAGCAGCTTAGATCCCAGCGTCCTCTCGCCCCTCCACTTT. It is translated as CASSLDPSVLSPLHF.

The rearrangement links TRBV21-1 to TRBJ1-1; TRBD1 is the table's D call and was not checked against the DNA. TRBV21-1 is recorded as a pseudogene. This CDR3 is built from 13 residues. This CDR3 reads CASSKALGAEAFF. CDR3 DNA sequence: TGTGCCAGCAGCAAAGCGCTAGGGGCCGAAGCTTTCTTT.

J is TRBJ2-1 and V is TRBV4-1, with 7 bases identical to TRBD2. V dropped 1 base and J dropped 4; count of bases not matched to a gene: 1. Germline assignment: CDR1 MGHRA and CDR2 YSYEKL. This CDR3 spans 14 amino acids. CDR3 DNA: TGCGCCAGCAGCCAAGGAGCGGGGTACAATGAGCAGTTCTTC. It codes for CASSQGAGYNEQFF.

In its sample, this clone was seen once. This chain connects TRBV7-9 to TRBJ2-1; 7 bases are a match to TRBD1. In germline, CDR1 is SEHNR, CDR2 FQNEAQ (reference sequence). This CDR3 spans 16 amino acids. Germline trimming cut 5 bases from V and 1 base from J; bases unmatched to any gene: 8. The chain's CDR3 is CASSRRQGRSYNEQFF. The CDR3 nucleotides are TGTGCCAGCAGCAGACGACAGGGCCGATCCTACAATGAGCAGTTCTTC.

This clone was picked up a small number of times. The chain is built from TRBV28 and TRBJ2-3; tentatively, D is TRBD1 (5 bases). Per the germline V gene, CDR1 is MDHEN and CDR2 is SYDVKM. V was shortened by 7 bases and J by 2 bases, with 19 bases between the two germline ends. The CDR3 runs to 16 residues. CDR3 sequence: CASITGANSPTDTQYF. DNA for the CDR3: TGTGCCAGCATCACTGGGGCTAACTCCCCCACAGATACGCAGTATTTT.

The V call is TRBV6-2 or TRBV6-3, the J call TRBJ2-7; the D gene is possibly TRBD1 (6 bases). The CDR3 spans 15 residues. Trimming took off 2 bases at V and 6 bases at J, with 17 bases between the two ends. The germline CDR1 and CDR2 sequences are MNHEY and SVGEGT. The CDR3 DNA follows: TGTGCCAGCAGTTACCGTGCAGGGGCCCCGGGCGAGCAGTACTTC. Protein sequence: CASSYRAGAPGEQYF.

The V call is TRBV10-3, the J call TRBJ1-1; D perhaps matches TRBD1 (5 bases). This CDR3 region has 15 residues. Germline CDR1 is ENHRY and CDR2 is SYGVKD. Trimming left V 3 bases short and J 2 bases short, with 13 bases between. CDR3 in amino acids: CAISEGEGLNTEAFF. DNA of the CDR3: TGTGCCATCAGTGAAGGAGAGGGACTAAACACTGAAGCTTTCTTT.